The clone carrying this T cell receptor beta chain was counted only a few times. The antigen is not known. cDNA carried unique molecular identifiers, and a universal primer site was added by template switching. TCRdb independently ran MiXCR on the 5' RACE reads; one entry per CDR3 protein. The table has approximately 550,000 distinct CDR3 sequences, around 20% seen once. The data derive from a study of identical twins. Study-wide results and limits: Alpha sequences that were out-of-frame and twin-shared showed an excess of low generation probability. Cross-sectional statistical analysis was relied on for the conclusions, without the same donors being followed.

This sample also appeared in a second study, on yellow fever vaccine responses in identical twins.

Sample: CD4+ T cells sorted from blood. The TCR was taken from a woman aged 18-35 years in good health.

The CDR3 is CASSQDKGGQPQHF. CDR3 nucleotide sequence: TGCGCCAGCAGCCAAGATAAGGGTGGACAGCCCCAGCATTTT. The chain carries TRBV4-1 and TRBJ1-5; D gene uncertain. Germline CDR1 is MGHRA and CDR2 is YSYEKL. V was shortened by 0 bases and J by 7 bases, with 10 bases between the two germline ends. The CDR3 contains 14 residues.